This TCR beta chain was identified in a study of identical twins. This clonotype was detected ten times or more. Each CDR3 protein gets one entry after TCRdb re-called the 5' RACE reads with MiXCR. Counted here are about 520,000 distinct CDR3 sequences, around 20% occurring once; the ten biggest clones make up about 0.91%. The CDR3 length is 14 residues. The V end was cut by 3 bases, the J end by 5 bases, with 12 bases between. These data also formed part of another study, on T cells expressing NK-cell markers.

The specimen was CD4+ T cells sorted from blood. The TCR comes from a woman in her late teens or twenties in good health. The chain combines TRBV12-3 or TRBV12-4 with TRBJ2-3; D is unresolved. CDR3 coding DNA: TGTGCCAGCAGTTTTAACAGTTACCAAGATACGCAGTATTTT. As protein: CASSFNSYQDTQYF.